The source of this TCR beta chain is a study of blood T cell repertoires in COVID-19. A few counts support this clone. Germline values: CDR1 SGHAT, CDR2 FQDESV (reference sequence). The CDR3 runs 13 residues. V dropped 5 bases and J dropped 6 bases, with 13 bases sitting between them. Original data processing: Reference gene primer amplification in the assay estimated nucleated cell counts. Assay used: immunoSEQ multiplex PCR; TCRdb lists only in-frame clones, some missing. V and J calls and clone size are copied from that table; D and trimming were computed from the DNA. The repertoire holds roughly 97,000 clones, with about 80% as singletons.

Sample: peripheral blood. V gene TRBV11-1 combines with J gene TRBJ1-2, with a possible D match to TRBD1 (5 bases). The receptor comes from an elderly woman with active or convalescent COVID-19. The CDR3 loop reads CASSRDSGHGYTF. In DNA, the CDR3 is TGTGCCAGCAGCCGGGACTCAGGACATGGCTACACCTTC.